The T cell receptor (beta chain) described here comes from a study of blood T cells in healthy people across ages. Primed by a sample-barcoded 5' primer and a J-beta primer mix, a second PCR proceeded for about 7 to 11 cycles. TCRdb reprocessed the 5' RACE reads via MiXCR and lists one record per CDR3 protein. There are around 1,600,000 distinct CDR3 sequences in the sample; approximately 42% occur only once, and under 5% lies in the top ten. The CDR3 consists of 15 residues. V shed 7 bases, J shed 4 bases, and the junction held 8 bases outside the gene matches. The receptor was derived from a woman younger than 35 in good health. The sample was blood. This chain uses TRBV12-3 or TRBV12-4 with TRBJ2-3; 10 bases match TRBD1. The DNA for the CDR3 is TGTGCCAGCACCTCGGGACAGGGGAGTGCAGATACGCAGTATTTT. It is translated as CASTSGQGSADTQYF.